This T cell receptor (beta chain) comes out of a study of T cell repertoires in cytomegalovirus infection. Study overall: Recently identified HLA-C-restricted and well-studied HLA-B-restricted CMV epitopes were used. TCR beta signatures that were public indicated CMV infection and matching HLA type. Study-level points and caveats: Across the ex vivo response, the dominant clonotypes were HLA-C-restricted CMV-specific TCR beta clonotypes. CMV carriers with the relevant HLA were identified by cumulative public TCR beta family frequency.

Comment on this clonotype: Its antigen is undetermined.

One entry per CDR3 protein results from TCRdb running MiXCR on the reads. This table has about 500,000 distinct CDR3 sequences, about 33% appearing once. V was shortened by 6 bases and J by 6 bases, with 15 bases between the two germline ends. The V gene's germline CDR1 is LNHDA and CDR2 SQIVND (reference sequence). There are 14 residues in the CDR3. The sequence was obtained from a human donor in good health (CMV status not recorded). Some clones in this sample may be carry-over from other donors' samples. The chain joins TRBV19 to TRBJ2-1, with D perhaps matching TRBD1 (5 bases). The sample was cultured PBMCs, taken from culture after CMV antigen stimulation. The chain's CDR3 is CASSPAVQGNEQFF. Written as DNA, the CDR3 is TGTGCCAGTAGCCCCGCGGTCCAGGGCAATGAGCAGTTCTTC.